Sequencing of this T cell receptor (beta chain) was carried out in a study of Ad26.COV2.S vaccination and SARS-CoV-2 variants. Study-wide results and caveats: Reported post-vaccination CD8+ and CD4+ T cell responses to spike showed substantial breadth.

On this clone: Its antigen is not identified.

Data came from immunoSEQ multiplex PCR; TCRdb stores just in-frame clones and leaves some out. This sample has more than 40,000 clones, with approximately 80% found just once. Germline assignment: CDR1 SGDLS and CDR2 YYNGEE. Losses at the gene ends were 2 bases for V and 4 bases for J; bases not matched to a gene: 8. This CDR3 is 15 amino acids long. The sample was peripheral blood, taken after recovery from COVID-19. This TCR was recovered from a human donor who had recovered from COVID-19. V and J are TRBV9 and TRBJ2-5; 7 positions match TRBD1. As DNA, the CDR3 is TGTGCCAGCAGCGTTGAACAGGGGCGATCAGAGACCCAGTACTTC. Its translation is CASSVEQGRSETQYF.